The 18 T cell receptor beta chains below all came from one sample that was sequenced in a study of T cells after yellow fever vaccination. TCRdb re-called the 5' RACE reads with MiXCR, one entry per CDR3 protein. Here the sample spans approximately 550,000 distinct CDR3 sequences, roughly 14% being singletons. This specimen was PBMCs, taken on the day of the yellow fever booster vaccination. All receptors come from a man aged 25-40 years who received the YFV17D yellow fever vaccine.

This clonotype was counted a few times. The genes are TRBV7-8 and TRBJ2-4; no firm D call. V lost 0 bases and J lost 0, with 6 bases in between. The CDR3 covers 15 residues. Germline V CDR1 and CDR2: SGHVS, FQNEAQ. CDR3 nucleotide sequence: TGTGCCAGCAGCTTAGCCCCTACAGCCAAAAACATTCAGTACTTC. Its translation is CASSLAPTAKNIQYF.

V and J are TRBV7-2 and TRBJ2-1; 8 bases match TRBD2. From germline, CDR1 is SGHTA and CDR2 FQGNSA. Trimming at V came to 2 bases and at J to 9 bases, leaving 6 bases not matched to a gene. The CDR3 totals 14 residues. In DNA, the CDR3 is TGTGCCAGCAGCTTACCCGGGACTAGGGCTGAGCAGTTCTTC. Protein sequence: CASSLPGTRAEQFF.

The chain is built from TRBV9 and TRBJ2-2; D is uncertain. Trimming removed 3 bases at V and 13 bases at J, with 19 bases between. The CDR3 has 14 amino acids. From germline, CDR1 is SGDLS and CDR2 YYNGEE. CDR3 nucleotides: TGTGCCAGCAGCGCCCGTAGTGGACCAGTAGGGCTGTTTTTT. Its protein product is CASSARSGPVGLFF.

Many counts were recorded for this clonotype. The rearrangement joins TRBV19 to TRBJ1-1, with D perhaps matching TRBD1 (5 bases). V lost 4 bases to trimming and J lost 1 base, with 7 bases between them. The CDR3 loop spans 13 amino acids. CDR1 and CDR2 from the germline V gene are LNHDA and SQIVND (reference sequence). CDR3 residues: CASSTTGNTEAFF. The CDR3 DNA reads TGTGCCAGTAGTACAACAGGGAACACTGAAGCTTTCTTT.

The chain links TRBV7-2 to TRBJ2-1; either TRBD1 or TRBD2 may supply D (5 bases each). CDR1 is SGHTA and CDR2 is FQGNSA in the germline V gene. The CDR3 extends over 11 amino acids. V gave up 4 bases and J gave up 13 bases, with 11 bases separating them. CDR3 DNA sequence: TGTGCCAGCAGCTACCGGGACGTTCAGTTCTTC. The encoded protein is CASSYRDVQFF.

The chain employs TRBV5-1 and TRBJ2-5; D uncertain. The length of the CDR3 is 12 residues. Germline CDR1 is SGHRS and CDR2 is YFSETQ. Trimming shortened V by 7 bases and J by 3 bases, and 10 bases separated the two germline ends. The CDR3 loop is CASRRAEETQYF. The CDR3 coding sequence is TGCGCCAGCCGTCGGGCAGAAGAGACCCAGTACTTC.

As concerns this clonotype: The junction departs from germline at one end; a sequencing error may be responsible. The chain uses TRBV10-3 and TRBJ2-7; D possibly corresponds to TRBD2 (6 bases). Germline V CDR1 and CDR2: ENHRY, SYGVKD. There are 13 residues in the CDR3. CDR3 sequence reads: CSISELEGSEQYF. The CDR3 DNA follows: TGTTCCATCAGTGAATTGGAGGGCTCCGAGCAGTACTTC.

This clonotype has just a few counts. V is TRBV5-1 and J is TRBJ2-5; either TRBD1 or TRBD2 may fit D (6 bases each). With 0 bases removed from V and 5 bases from J, the gap between germline ends came to 14 bases. Germline CDR1 is SGHRS and CDR2 is YFSETQ. The CDR3 covers 15 residues. This CDR3 reads CASSLVGGPGETQYF. As DNA, the CDR3 is TGCGCCAGCAGCTTGGTTGGGGGGCCAGGGGAGACCCAGTACTTC. Full variable domain (missing parts from reference TRBV5-1 and TRBJ2-5): KAGVTQTPRYLIKTRGQQVTLSCSPISGHRSVSWYQQTPGQGLQFLFEYFSETQRNKGNFPGRFSGRQFSNSRSEMNVSTLELGDSALYLCASSLVGGPGETQYFGPGTRLLVL.

V is TRBV19 and J is TRBJ1-1; D perhaps matches TRBD1 (5 bases). CDR3 length: 15 amino acids. In germline, CDR1 is LNHDA, CDR2 SQIVND (reference sequence). The V gene lost 0 bases and the J gene lost 4 bases, with 12 bases spanning the gap. DNA of the CDR3: TGTGCCAGTAGTATAGACGGGGGGATCGGCACTGAAGCTTTCTTT. Protein: CASSIDGGIGTEAFF.

CDR3 in amino acids: CSARGQGGTGELFF. The CDR3 region has the DNA TGCAGTGCTAGAGGGCAGGGAGGCACCGGGGAGCTGTTTTTT. V usage is TRBV20-1 and J usage is TRBJ2-2, with a tentative D call TRBD2 (6 bases). In germline, CDR1 is DFQATT, CDR2 SNEGSKA (reference sequence). Trimming shortened V by 1 base and J by 4 bases, and 10 bases separated the two germline ends. CDR3 length: 14 amino acids.

This clonotype was detected a few times. CDR3 nucleotides: TGTGCCAGCAGCTTAGCGGCGGTAGGCCCCGTGGAGACCCAGTACTTC. It is translated as CASSLAAVGPVETQYF. J is TRBJ2-5 and V is TRBV7-6, with D uncertain. Germline assignment: CDR1 SGHVS and CDR2 FNYEAQ. V was pared by 0 bases and J by 5 bases, with 16 bases between. This CDR3 has 16 amino acids.

This chain links TRBV15 with TRBJ2-7, with unresolved D. In germline, CDR1 is LNHNV, CDR2 YYDKDF (reference sequence). Trimming stripped 0 bases from V and 0 bases from J, with 9 bases between. This CDR3 spans 15 amino acids. The CDR3 DNA reads TGTGCCACCAGCAGAGATCTCGGCAGCTCCTACGAGCAGTACTTC. Its translation is CATSRDLGSSYEQYF.

This clonotype has only a few counts. V gene TRBV5-5 combines with J gene TRBJ2-3; perhaps TRBD2 as D (6 bases). The CDR3 runs 15 residues. V gave up 5 bases and J gave up 4 bases, with 17 bases separating them. Germline V CDR1 and CDR2: SGHKS, YYEKEE (reference sequence). CDR3 sequence (DNA): TGTGCCAGCAGTTCTGGGACTGCCGGGGCAGATACGCAGTATTTT. Its protein is CASSSGTAGADTQYF.

This clonotype was recorded a few times. The chain recombines TRBV27 with TRBJ2-3; 8 nucleotides align to TRBD2. Losses at the gene ends were 1 base for V and 0 bases for J; bases not matched to a gene: 6. The CDR3 consists of 17 residues. Germline loops: CDR1 MNHEY, CDR2 SMNVEV (reference sequence). The CDR3 here is CASSLWASGLSTDTQYF. The CDR3 DNA follows: TGTGCCAGCAGTTTATGGGCTAGCGGGCTGAGCACAGATACGCAGTATTTT.

This clonotype was counted many times. This rearrangement joins TRBV4-2 to TRBJ2-2; either TRBD1 or TRBD2 may supply D (6 bases each). The CDR3 is 18 residues long. CDR1 and CDR2 from the germline V gene are LGHNA and YNFKEQ. V shed 4 bases and J shed 5 bases, with 23 bases lying between them. CDR3 in DNA: TGTGCCAGCAGCCTCTCGGGGGCAATCTTGGGATTGACCGGGGAGCTGTTTTTT. Translated: CASSLSGAILGLTGELFF.

The chain joins TRBV7-8 to TRBJ2-7; D gene ambiguous. Trimming shortened V by 1 base and J by 5 bases, and 6 bases separated the two germline ends. The length of the CDR3 is 12 residues. The germline CDR1 and CDR2 sequences are SGHVS and FQNEAQ. The CDR3 protein is CASSLVTHEQYF. The DNA of the CDR3 is TGTGCCAGCAGCTTAGTAACACACGAGCAGTACTTC.

The rearrangement joins TRBV20-1 to TRBJ2-2, with 12 bases that match TRBD2. This CDR3 region has 16 residues. Germline loops: CDR1 DFQATT, CDR2 SNEGSKA (reference sequence). V trimming: 2 bases; J trimming: 5 bases; junction bases outside the gene matches: 6. The CDR3, as DNA: TGCAGTGCTAGACCCCCTAGCGGGAGGGGAACCGGGGAGCTGTTTTTT. Amino acids: CSARPPSGRGTGELFF.

This clonotype appeared a few times. This CDR3 reads CASSLVGAEQFF. For the CDR3, the DNA is TGTGCCAGCAGCTTAGTAGGGGCCGAGCAGTTCTTC. The chain carries TRBV7-2 and TRBJ2-1; a weak D match, TRBD1 (5 bases). CDR3 length: 12 amino acids. V was cut by 1 base and J by 10 bases, with 8 bases left in between. From germline, CDR1 is SGHTA and CDR2 FQGNSA.